The source of this TCR beta chain is a study of HIV-infected children after antiretroviral therapy interruption. Across the whole study: For the interruption arm, samples span week 0 through about 3 years after study end.

This clonotype was found many times. Its antigen is as yet unknown. Study-level points and caveats: The Gini coefficient of naive CD4+ repertoires rose, returning to baseline by 3 years.

Germline V CDR1 and CDR2: LNHDA, SQIVND (reference sequence). This CDR3 spans 13 amino acids. V was cut by 9 bases and J by 1 base, with 12 bases left in between. RNA-based 3' RACE libraries used unique molecular identifiers. Each CDR3 protein gets one entry after TCRdb re-called the 3' RACE reads with MiXCR. The data show about 89,000 distinct CDR3 sequences, around 6.9% seen once. The treatment was: PENTA 11 planned treatment interruption arm or continuous ART arm. At least 24 weeks of at least three-drug ART, in children 2 to 15 years. Samples needed at least 5 million viable cryopreserved PBMCs. The sequences come from CD45RA+ CD4+ T cells from PBMCs, pooled from several time points, collected from a donor given antiretroviral therapy, either interrupted or continuous. Noted subset: naive CD4+ CD45RA+ CD45RO- T cells. The chain has TRBV19 and TRBJ1-2; D not certain. The origin of this receptor is a pool of human donors with HIV. CDR3 nucleotide sequence: TGTGCCAGCCTACAAGGGTTTAACTATGGCTACACCTTC. Amino acid sequence: CASLQGFNYGYTF. Looking up the rest from reference TRBV19 and TRBJ1-2 gives the full variable domain: DGGITQSPKYLFRKEGQNVTLSCEQNLNHDAMYWYRQDPGQGLRLIYYSQIVNDFQKGDIAEGYSVSREKKESFPLTVTSAQKNPTAFYLCASLQGFNYGYTFGSGTRLTVV.